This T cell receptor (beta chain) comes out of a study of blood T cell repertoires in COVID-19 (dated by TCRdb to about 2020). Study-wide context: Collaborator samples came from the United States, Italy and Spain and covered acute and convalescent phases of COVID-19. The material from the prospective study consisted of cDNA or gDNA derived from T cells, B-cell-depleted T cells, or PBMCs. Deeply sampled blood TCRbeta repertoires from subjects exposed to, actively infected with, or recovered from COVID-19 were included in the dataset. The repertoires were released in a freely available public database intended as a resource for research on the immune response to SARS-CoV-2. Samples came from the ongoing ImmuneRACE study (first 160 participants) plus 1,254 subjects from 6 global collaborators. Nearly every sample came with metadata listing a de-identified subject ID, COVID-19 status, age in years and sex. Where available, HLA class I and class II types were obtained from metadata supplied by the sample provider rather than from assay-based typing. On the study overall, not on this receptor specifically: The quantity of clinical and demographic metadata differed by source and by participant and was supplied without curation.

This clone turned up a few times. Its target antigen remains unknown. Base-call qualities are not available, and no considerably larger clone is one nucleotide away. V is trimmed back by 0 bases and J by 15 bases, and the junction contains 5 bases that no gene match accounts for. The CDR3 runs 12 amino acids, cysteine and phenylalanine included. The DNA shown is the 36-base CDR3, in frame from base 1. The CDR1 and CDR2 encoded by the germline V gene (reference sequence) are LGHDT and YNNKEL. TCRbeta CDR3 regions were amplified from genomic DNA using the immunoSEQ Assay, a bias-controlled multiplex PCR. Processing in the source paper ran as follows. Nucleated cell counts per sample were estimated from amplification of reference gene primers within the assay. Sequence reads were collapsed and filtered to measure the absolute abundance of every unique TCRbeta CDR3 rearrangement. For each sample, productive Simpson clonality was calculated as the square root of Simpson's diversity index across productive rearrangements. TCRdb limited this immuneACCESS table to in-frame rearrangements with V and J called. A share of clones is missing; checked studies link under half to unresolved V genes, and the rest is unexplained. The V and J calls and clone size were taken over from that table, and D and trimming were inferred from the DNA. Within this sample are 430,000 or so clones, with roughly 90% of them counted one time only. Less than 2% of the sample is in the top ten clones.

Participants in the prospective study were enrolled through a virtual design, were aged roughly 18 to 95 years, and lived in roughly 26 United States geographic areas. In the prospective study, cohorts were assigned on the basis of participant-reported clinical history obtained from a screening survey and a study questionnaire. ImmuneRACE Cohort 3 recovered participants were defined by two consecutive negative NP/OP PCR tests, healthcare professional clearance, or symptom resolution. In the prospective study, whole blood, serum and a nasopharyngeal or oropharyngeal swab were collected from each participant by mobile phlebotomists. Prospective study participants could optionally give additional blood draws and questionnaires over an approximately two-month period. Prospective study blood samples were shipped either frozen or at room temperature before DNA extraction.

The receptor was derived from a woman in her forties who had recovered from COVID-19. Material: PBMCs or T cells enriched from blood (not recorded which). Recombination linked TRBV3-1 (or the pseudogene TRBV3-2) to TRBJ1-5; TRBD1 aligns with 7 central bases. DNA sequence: TGTGCCAGCAGCCAAGAGGAGAGGGGGCTGCATTTT. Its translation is CASSQEERGLHF.